This entry features one TCR beta chain sequence. The target of this receptor is not known. Per-nucleotide qualities are absent, and no much larger clonotype sits a single base away. This sample is part of a study of vaccination and CD4 T cells after COVID-19 (dated 2022 in TCRdb). Background on the whole study: Every convalescent patient had a positive nasal swab PCR test for SARS-CoV-2, with mild disease in 8 to 10 patients and severe disease in one. Culture stimuli were overlapping spike peptide pools from SARS-CoV-2 and from the common cold coronaviruses HCoV-NL63, HCoV-OC43 and HCoV-229E. Post-COVID blood samples from convalescent patients were collected a median of 101 days after diagnosis, with a range of roughly 35 to 161 days. The time from the second vaccine dose to post-vaccine blood sampling had a median of 72 days and ranged from roughly 13 to 241 days. Control cultures received a CEFX viral epitope pool as the positive control, an HIV-1 Nef peptide pool as the negative control, or no peptide. In the convalescent cohort there were six males and four females, among whom were two Hispanic individuals, seven Caucasians, two Asians and one multiracial person. In roughly 10 COVID-19 convalescent patients and several infection-naive healthy vaccine recipients, the spike-specific CD4+ TCR repertoire before mRNA vaccination was compared with the repertoire after mRNA vaccination. Participants received two doses of either the Pfizer-BioNTech BNT162b2 vaccine (n=8) or the Moderna mRNA-1273 vaccine (n=2).

Summary of the overall study and its limitations: Relatively few convalescent patients were included in the study, and early timepoints after natural infection were not analyzed. The median number of SARS-CoV-2-reactive clonotypes rose from 20 to 25 after infection to around 40 after vaccination, but the change was not significant. Among convalescent patients, a median roughly 90% of the SARS-CoV-2-reactive clones seen after vaccination appeared only after vaccination, which suggests priming specific to the vaccine. Of the vaccine-specific clones found in convalescent patients, nearly all (304 of 307) were mono-reactive for SARS-CoV-2 spike instead of being cross-reactive with common cold coronaviruses.

Library method: PCR. DNA from cultured CD4+ T cells was subjected to TCR sequencing with the Oncomine TCR Beta short-read assay at the Johns Hopkins FTIC core. The QIAamp micro DNA kit was used to extract genomic DNA from the cultured CD4+ T cells. Oncomine TCR Beta libraries from cultured CD4+ T cells were pooled with unique dual indexes and sequenced on an Illumina iSeq 100. The authors' pipeline ran thus. Non-productive sequences were filtered out, and CDR3s that did not start with C, did not end with F or W, or were shorter than 7 amino acids were discarded. Antigen-specific clonotypes were identified using the MANAFEST web application through comparison of peptide-stimulated wells with reference and other culture wells. To be called positive, a clone needed an FDR below 0.05, an odds ratio above 5, and a productive frequency above 0.1% in at least two of three replicate wells. Clonotypes that were significantly expanded in both SARS-CoV-2 spike wells and at least one common cold coronavirus spike condition were defined as cross-reactive. Levenshtein distances (stringdist) and unrooted phylogenetic trees (ape) in R version 3.6.1 were used to assess CDR3 homology. The public reads were run again by TCRdb, first through fastp at Q25 and then through MiXCR, and only productive beta chains were kept. Every CDR3 protein is listed once, alongside the most common genes and DNA of its rows. The V and J calls come from TCRdb's annotation, not from the publication. Within this sample are approximately 20,000 distinct CDR3 sequences, with 35% to 55% of them counted one time only. About 2.9% of the sample is taken by the ten largest.

V and J lose 1 base and 8 bases, and a span of 6 bases separates them. In the germline V gene, CDR1 corresponds to SGHRS and CDR2 to YFSETQ. From the cysteine through the phenylalanine, the CDR3 covers 11 amino acids. Only the CDR3 region is kept as DNA, spanning 33 bases read in frame from base 1. In light of the paper, this sample's treatment or condition label describes: approximately 10-day PBMC culture with coronavirus spike peptide pools or control peptides (ViraFEST assay). To expand antigen-specific T cells with peptide pools and then pick out the expanded clonotypes through TCR sequencing, the study relied on the ViraFEST assay. The convalescent patients' positive SARS-CoV-2 PCR tests were from March to December 2020, which was before the Alpha, Beta and Delta variants emerged in the United States. Each well held two million PBMCs cultured with around 10 ug/ml peptide pools in IMDM containing roughly 5% human AB serum and 8 to 10 IU/ml IL-2. Half of the culture medium was replaced with fresh IL-2-containing medium on days 3 and 7. After around 10 days of culture, CD4+ T cells were isolated by negative selection using the EasySep CD4+ T cell isolation kit. Ficoll-Paque Plus gradient centrifugation was used to isolate PBMCs from whole blood, and the isolated PBMCs were then either used fresh or cryopreserved at -140C. Culture conditions were generally each tested in triplicate wells.

Material: CD4+ T cells from blood, cultured in vitro, obtained after SARS-CoV-2 vaccination. This sequence was found in a human donor who had recovered from COVID-19. Here the chain combines TRBV5-1 and TRBJ1-2, with a weak D call of TRBD1 (6 bases match). CDR3 protein: CASSLTGGYTF. DNA sequence: TGCGCCAGCAGCTTGACAGGGGGCTACACCTTC.